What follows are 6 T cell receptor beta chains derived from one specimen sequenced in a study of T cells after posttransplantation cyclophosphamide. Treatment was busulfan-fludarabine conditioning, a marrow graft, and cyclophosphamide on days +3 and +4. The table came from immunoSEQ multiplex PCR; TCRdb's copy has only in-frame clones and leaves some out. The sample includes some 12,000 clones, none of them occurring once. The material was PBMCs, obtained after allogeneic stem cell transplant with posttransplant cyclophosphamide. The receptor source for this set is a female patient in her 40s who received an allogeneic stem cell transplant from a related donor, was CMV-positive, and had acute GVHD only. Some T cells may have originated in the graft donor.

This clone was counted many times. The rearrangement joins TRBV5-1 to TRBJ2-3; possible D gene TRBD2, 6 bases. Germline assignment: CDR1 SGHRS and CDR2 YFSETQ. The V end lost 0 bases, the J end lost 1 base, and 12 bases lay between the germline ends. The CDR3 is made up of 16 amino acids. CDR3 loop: CASSLAPSEGTDTQYF. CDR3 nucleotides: TGCGCCAGCAGCTTGGCCCCTAGCGAGGGCACAGATACGCAGTATTTT. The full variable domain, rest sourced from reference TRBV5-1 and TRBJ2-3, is KAGVTQTPRYLIKTRGQQVTLSCSPISGHRSVSWYQQTPGQGLQFLFEYFSETQRNKGNFPGRFSGRQFSNSRSEMNVSTLELGDSALYLCASSLAPSEGTDTQYFGPGTRLTVL.

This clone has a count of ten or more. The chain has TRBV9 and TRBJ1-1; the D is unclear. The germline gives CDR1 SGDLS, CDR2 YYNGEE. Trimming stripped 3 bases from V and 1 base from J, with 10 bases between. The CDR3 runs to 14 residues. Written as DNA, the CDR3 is TGTGCCAGCAGCGAAGAGCCGGGGAACACTGAAGCTTTCTTT. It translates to CASSEEPGNTEAFF.

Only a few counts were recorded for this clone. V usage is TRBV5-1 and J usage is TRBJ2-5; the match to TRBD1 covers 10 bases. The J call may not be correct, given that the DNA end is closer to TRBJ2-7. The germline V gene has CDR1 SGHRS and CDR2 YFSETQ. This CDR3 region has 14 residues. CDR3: CASSEGTGAYEQYF. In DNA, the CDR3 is TGCGCCAGCAGCGAGGGGACAGGGGCCTACGAGCAGTACTTC.

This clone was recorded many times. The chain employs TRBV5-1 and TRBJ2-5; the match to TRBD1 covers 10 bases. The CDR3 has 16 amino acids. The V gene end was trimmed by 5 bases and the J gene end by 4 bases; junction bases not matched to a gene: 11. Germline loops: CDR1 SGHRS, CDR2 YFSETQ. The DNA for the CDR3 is TGCGCCAGCAGTACTTGGGGACAGGGGATTGGAGAGACCCAGTACTTC. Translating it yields CASSTWGQGIGETQYF.

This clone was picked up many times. CDR3 nucleotide sequence: TGCGCCAGCAGCCTCGGACAACCCTATGGCTACACCTTC. It is translated as CASSLGQPYGYTF. V is TRBV5-1 and J is TRBJ1-2; tentative D call: TRBD1 (5 bases). Germline lookup yields CDR1 SGHRS and CDR2 YFSETQ. Deletions cut 4 bases from V and 4 bases from J, with 11 bases between. There are 13 residues in the CDR3.

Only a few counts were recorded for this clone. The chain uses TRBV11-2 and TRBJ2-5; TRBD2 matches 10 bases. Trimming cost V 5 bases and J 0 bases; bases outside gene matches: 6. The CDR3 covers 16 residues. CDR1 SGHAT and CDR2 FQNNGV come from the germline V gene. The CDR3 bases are TGTGCCAGCAGCCCCAGCGGGAGGGCCAACCAAGAGACCCAGTACTTC. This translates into CASSPSGRANQETQYF.